Shown below are 11 T cell receptor beta chains from a single sample sequenced in a study of yellow fever vaccine responses in identical twins (dated by TCRdb to between 2017 and 2018). The method was RT-PCR. Data came from an Illumina HiSeq 2500. The public reads were run again by TCRdb, first through fastp at Q25 and then through MiXCR, and only productive beta chains were kept. Each record represents a unique CDR3 protein, reported with the most common genes and DNA among its rows. This sample comprises about 3,000 distinct CDR3 sequences, around 80% of them detected only once. The ten largest clones take up roughly 1.7% of the sample. Sequences were derived from T cells from blood (PBMCs), unsorted or a sorted subset (not recorded which), sampled before or after yellow fever vaccination (not recorded which). These receptors all stem from a young woman who received the yellow fever vaccine. Donor details come from another sample of the same person, matched by shared clones.

V usage is TRBV12-3 or TRBV12-4 and J usage is TRBJ2-2; no reliable D call. This CDR3 region has 13 residues. Trimming pared 3 bases from V and 0 bases from J, leaving 2 bases between. DNA of the CDR3: TGTGCCAGCAGTTTCGCGAACACCGGGGAGCTGTTTTTT. This gives the protein CASSFANTGELFF.

The V gene is TRBV11-1, the J gene TRBJ2-5; 9 bases agree with TRBD2. V lost 8 bases to trimming and J lost 0 bases; unmatched junction nucleotides: 7. The V gene's germline CDR1 is SGHAT and CDR2 FQDESV (reference sequence). CDR3 size: 15 residues. CDR3 nucleotides: TGTGCCAGCCAGGTGGCTAGCGGGGACCAAGAGACCCAGTACTTC. This codes for CASQVASGDQETQYF.

The J gene is TRBJ2-1, the V gene TRBV11-2, with D maybe TRBD1 (6 bases). Germline CDR1 and CDR2: SGHAT and FQNNGV. V lost 1 base to trimming and J lost 8 bases, with 18 bases between them. This CDR3 comprises 16 residues. CDR3 sequence (DNA): TGTGCCAGCAGCTTAGTAACAGGGTCTTTTCTCTATGAGCAGTTCTTC. It translates to CASSLVTGSFLYEQFF.

The CDR3 protein is CASSFSYTGELFF. CDR3 bases: TGTGCCAGCAGCTTTTCCTACACCGGGGAGCTGTTTTTT. The chain joins TRBV11-2 to TRBJ2-2; the D is unclear. The CDR3 has 13 residues. Germline CDR1 SGHAT, CDR2 FQNNGV. The ends were cut back, 3 bases at V and 3 bases at J, with 5 bases in the middle.

V and J are TRBV15 and TRBJ1-5, with D perhaps TRBD1 (5 bases). This CDR3 spans 16 amino acids. CDR1 and CDR2 from the germline V gene are LNHNV and YYDKDF (reference sequence). Deletions cut 0 bases from V and 7 bases from J, with 16 bases between. CDR3 residues: CATSRDQVGGIQPQHF. The CDR3 DNA reads as TGTGCCACCAGCAGAGATCAAGTGGGGGGAATCCAGCCCCAGCATTTT.

The V call is TRBV11-1, the J call TRBJ2-5; D unresolved. V was pared by 0 bases and J by 4 bases, with 9 bases between. Germline V lookup: CDR1 SGHAT, CDR2 FQDESV (reference sequence). The CDR3 length is 14 residues. In nucleotides, the CDR3 is TGTGCCAGCAGCTTAGCGGCTAACCCAGAGACCCAGTACTTC. The encoded protein is CASSLAANPETQYF.

DNA of the CDR3: TGTGCCACCAGCAGAGAGCCGGGACGTGAGCAGTACTTC. As protein: CATSREPGREQYF. This chain joins TRBV15 and TRBJ2-7; D could derive from TRBD1 or TRBD2 (5 bases each). The germline V gene has CDR1 LNHNV and CDR2 YYDKDF (reference sequence). This CDR3 has 13 amino acids. The V end lost 0 bases, the J end lost 7 bases, and 10 bases lay between the germline ends. The variable domain in full, with the rest retrieved from reference TRBV15 and TRBJ2-7, is DAMVIQNPRYQVTQFGKPVTLSCSQTLNHNVMYWYQQKSSQAPKLLFHYYDKDFNNEADTPDNFQSRRPNTSFCFLDIRSPGLGDTAMYLCATSREPGREQYFGPGTRLTVT.

The J gene is TRBJ2-1, the V gene TRBV6-2 or TRBV6-3, with TRBD2 identical over 7 bases. CDR1 and CDR2 from the germline V gene are MNHEY and SVGEGT. V lost 0 bases, J lost 5 bases, and 7 bases stayed unmatched. The CDR3 spans 16 residues. The CDR3 region is CASSYSRTSDDNEQFF. CDR3 DNA sequence: TGTGCCAGCAGTTACTCGAGAACTAGCGATGACAATGAGCAGTTCTTC.

This clonotype was detected a few times. V is TRBV4-1 and J is TRBJ1-6; tentatively, D is TRBD1 (6 bases). Germline assignment: CDR1 MGHRA and CDR2 YSYEKL. CDR3 length: 15 residues. The V end lost 5 bases, the J end lost 8 bases, and 16 bases lay between the germline ends. CDR3 nucleotide sequence: TGCGCCAGCAGCGTAACAGGGCGAGACGATTCACCCCTCCACTTT. Its protein product is CASSVTGRDDSPLHF.

This chain connects TRBV6-2 or TRBV6-3 to TRBJ2-3; maybe TRBD2 (6 bases). CDR1 MNHEY and CDR2 SVGEGT come from the germline V gene. The CDR3 covers 15 residues. Trimming left V 2 bases short and J 4 bases short, with 13 bases between. The CDR3 here is CASSYETSIADTQYF. CDR3 DNA sequence: TGTGCCAGCAGTTACGAGACTAGTATCGCAGATACGCAGTATTTT.

This clonotype was counted a single time. The CDR3 sequence: CASRRRLAGGTDTQYF. In DNA form, the CDR3 reads TGTGCCAGCAGGAGAAGACTAGCGGGCGGCACAGATACGCAGTATTTT. The chain recombines TRBV2 with TRBJ2-3; 10 bases agree with TRBD2. CDR3 length: 16 residues. The germline CDR1 and CDR2 sequences are SNHLY and FYNNEI. The junction had 7 bases not matched to a gene; V was cut back by 6 bases and J by 1 base.